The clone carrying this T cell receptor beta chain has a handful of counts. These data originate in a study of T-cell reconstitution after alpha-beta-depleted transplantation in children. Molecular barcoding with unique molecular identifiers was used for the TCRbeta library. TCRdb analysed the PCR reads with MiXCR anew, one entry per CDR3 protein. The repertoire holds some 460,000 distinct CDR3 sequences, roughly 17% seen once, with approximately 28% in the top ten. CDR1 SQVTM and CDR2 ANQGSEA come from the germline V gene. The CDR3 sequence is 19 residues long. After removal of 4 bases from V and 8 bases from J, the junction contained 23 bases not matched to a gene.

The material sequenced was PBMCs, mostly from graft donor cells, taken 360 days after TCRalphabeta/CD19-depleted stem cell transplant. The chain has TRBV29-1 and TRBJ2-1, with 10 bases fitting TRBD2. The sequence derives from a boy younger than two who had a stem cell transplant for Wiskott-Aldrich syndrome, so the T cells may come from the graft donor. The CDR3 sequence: CSVVGVGSASGSPRHEQFF. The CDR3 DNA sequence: TGCAGCGTTGTGGGGGTAGGGAGCGCTAGCGGGAGTCCTCGGCATGAGCAGTTCTTC.